The TCR beta chain under discussion was sequenced for a study of T cells in Graves' hyperthyroidism and ophthalmopathy. General study points: Ophthalmopathy, as predicted by the model, came a median around 6.7 months after the prediction.

Regions amplified from RNA transcripts were the TCR beta CDR3 regions. The TCR CDR3 first-round RT-PCR relied on the HTBI primer set. TCRdb re-called the multiplex PCR reads through MiXCR, storing one row per CDR3 protein. The sample records roughly 530,000 distinct CDR3 sequences, about a sixth being singletons. The PBMCs were sourced from fresh peripheral blood (10 ml). Deletions cut 3 bases from V and 10 bases from J, with 12 bases between. Germline V lookup: CDR1 SEHNR, CDR2 FQNEAQ (reference sequence). This CDR3 is built from 12 residues. This clonotype was counted a few times. What it recognizes is unknown.

Sequenced material: blood. This chain uses TRBV7-9 with TRBJ1-2, with D perhaps TRBD1 (5 bases). The TCR comes from a woman between 18 and 29 years old with Graves' ophthalmopathy. Here the CDR3 reads CASSLGTGDYTF. The CDR3 DNA reads TGTGCCAGCAGCTTGGGGACGGGTGACTACACCTTC. Looking up the rest from reference TRBV7-9 and TRBJ1-2 gives the full variable domain: DTGVSQNPRHKITKRGQNVTFRCDPISEHNRLYWYRQTLGQGPEFLTYFQNEAQLEKSRLLSDRFSAERPKGSFSTLEIQRTEQGDSAMYLCASSLGTGDYTFGSGTRLTVV.